This TCR beta chain stems from a study of blood T cell repertoires in COVID-19. Clones were read by immunoSEQ multiplex PCR, and TCRdb kept only the in-frame ones, dropping some. This sample yields approximately 270,000 clones, of which under 90% are seen a single time; over 1.5% belongs to the top ten. The origin of this receptor is a man aged 35 to 55 who had recovered from COVID-19. The specimen sequenced was PBMCs or T cells enriched from blood (not recorded which).

The CDR3 DNA reads as TGTGCCAGCAGTTTGACAGGCCCTAATTCACCCCTCCACTTT. Translation gives CASSLTGPNSPLHF. This chain joins TRBV27 and TRBJ1-6, with TRBD1 as a possible D gene (6 bases). This CDR3 has 14 amino acids. V lost 3 bases to trimming and J lost 6 bases, with 9 bases between them. Germline V CDR1 and CDR2: MNHEY, SMNVEV (reference sequence).